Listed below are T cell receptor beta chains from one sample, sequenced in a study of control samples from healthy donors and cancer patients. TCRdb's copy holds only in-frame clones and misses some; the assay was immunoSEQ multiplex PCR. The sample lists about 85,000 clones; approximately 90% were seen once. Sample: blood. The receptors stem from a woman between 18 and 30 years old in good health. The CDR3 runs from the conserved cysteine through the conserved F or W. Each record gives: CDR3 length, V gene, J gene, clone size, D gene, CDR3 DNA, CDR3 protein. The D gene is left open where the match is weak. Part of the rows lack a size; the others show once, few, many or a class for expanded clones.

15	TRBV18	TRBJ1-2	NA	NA	TGTGCCAGCTCACCACCGGATCTCGGACCGTATGGCTACACCTTC	CASSPPDLGPYGYTF
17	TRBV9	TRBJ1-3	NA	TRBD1	TGTGCCAGCAGCGTAGAACCCGGGACAGGATTTGGAAACACCATATATTTT	CASSVEPGTGFGNTIYF
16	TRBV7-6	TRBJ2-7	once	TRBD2	TGTGCCAGCAGCTTAGGTCCGGGGGGGTTCTCCTACGAGCAGTACTTC	CASSLGPGGFSYEQYF
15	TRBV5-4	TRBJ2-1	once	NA	TGTGCCAGCAGCTTGCAGGGGAGATCCTACAATGAGCAGTTCTTC	CASSLQGRSYNEQFF
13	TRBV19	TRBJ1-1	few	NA	TGTGCCAGTAGTCCCGGACGACAGGCCGAAGCTTTCTTT	CASSPGRQAEAFF
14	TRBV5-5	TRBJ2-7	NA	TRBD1	TGTGCCAGCAGCCCCCGGGACAGCTCCCTGGGGTCGTACTTC	CASSPRDSSLGSYF
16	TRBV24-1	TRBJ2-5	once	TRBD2	TGTGCCACCAGTGATCCAGGGAGGGGAAACCAAGAGACCCAGTACTTC	CATSDPGRGNQETQYF
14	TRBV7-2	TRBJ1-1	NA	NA	TGTGCCAGCAGCTTATTATCCGTTAACACTGAAGCTTTCTTT	CASSLLSVNTEAFF
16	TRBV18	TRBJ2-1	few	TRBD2	TGTGCCAGCTCACCACCTTCTAGCGGGGGTGCCAATGAGCAGTTCTTC	CASSPPSSGGANEQFF
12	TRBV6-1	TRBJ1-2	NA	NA	TGTGCCAGCAGTGAAAGGGTCTATGGCTACACCTTC	CASSERVYGYTF
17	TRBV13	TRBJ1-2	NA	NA	TGTGCCAGCAGCTTAGACGATCGGGGGATTACTAACTATGGCTACACCTTC	CASSLDDRGITNYGYTF
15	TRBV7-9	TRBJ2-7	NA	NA	TGTGCCAGCAGCTTAGGAGATGGCAGCTCCTACGAGCAGTACTTC	CASSLGDGSSYEQYF
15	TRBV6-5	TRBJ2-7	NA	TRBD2	TGTGCCAGCAGTTCACGGACTAGCGGGCCTTACGAGCAGTACTTC	CASSSRTSGPYEQYF
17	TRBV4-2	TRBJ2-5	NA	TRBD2	TGTGCCAGCGACCTTCGGACTAGCGGGGGCCGAGGAGAGACCCAGTACTTC	CASDLRTSGGRGETQYF
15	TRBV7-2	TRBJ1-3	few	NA	TGTGCCAGCAGCCCACGGGACTTGGGGGGAAACACCATATATTTT	CASSPRDLGGNTIYF
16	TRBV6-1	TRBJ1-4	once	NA	TGTGCCAGCAGCGAACCTCCCCAGGGAAGAAATGAAAAACTGTTTTTT	CASSEPPQGRNEKLFF
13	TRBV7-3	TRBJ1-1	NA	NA	TGTGCCAGCAGCGATGGACCGGGGACTGAAGCTTTCTTT	CASSDGPGTEAFF
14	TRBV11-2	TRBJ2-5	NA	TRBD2	TGTGCCAGCAGCCCTATGGCGGGAGGAGAGACCCAGTACTTC	CASSPMAGGETQYF
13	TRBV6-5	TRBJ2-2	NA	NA	TGTGCCAGCAGTCAGACAGGTGCCGGGGAGCTGTTTTTT	CASSQTGAGELFF
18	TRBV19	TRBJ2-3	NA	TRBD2	TGTGCCAGTACCATACGAGTCCTGGGCGGGGGGAGCACAGATACGCAGTATTTT	CASTIRVLGGGSTDTQYF
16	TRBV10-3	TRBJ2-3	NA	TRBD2	TGTGCCATCAGTGATCCTAGCAGCGGGGGTTCAGATACGCAGTATTTT	CAISDPSSGGSDTQYF
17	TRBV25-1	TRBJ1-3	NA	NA	TGTGCCAGCAGTGGGCCAGGGCCGACTATATCTGGAAACACCATATATTTT	CASSGPGPTISGNTIYF
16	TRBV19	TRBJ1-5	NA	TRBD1	TGTGCCAGTAGTAGCCGGGACAGGGGGTTAAATCAGCCCCAGCATTTT	CASSSRDRGLNQPQHF
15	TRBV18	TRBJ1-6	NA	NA	TGTGCCAGCTCACCTACCCGGGGATCGAATTCACCCCTCCACTTT	CASSPTRGSNSPLHF
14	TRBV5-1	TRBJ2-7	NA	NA	TGCGCCAGCAGCTGGGAGACAGCAGGCTACGAGCAGTACTTC	CASSWETAGYEQYF
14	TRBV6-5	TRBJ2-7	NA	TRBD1	TGTGCCAGCAGTTACTCCGACAGGGCCTACGAGCAGTACTTC	CASSYSDRAYEQYF
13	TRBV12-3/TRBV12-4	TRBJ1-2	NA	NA	TGTGCCAGCAGCCCCGCCCCGAACTATGGCTACACCTTC	CASSPAPNYGYTF
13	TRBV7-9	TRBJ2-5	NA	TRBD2	TGTGCCAGCAGCATAGGGACTAGCGAGACCCAGTACTTC	CASSIGTSETQYF
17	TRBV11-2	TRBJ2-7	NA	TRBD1	TGTGCCAGCAGCTTTACATACGGGACAGTCCAATCCTACGAGCAGTACTTC	CASSFTYGTVQSYEQYF
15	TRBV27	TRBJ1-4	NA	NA	TGTGCCAGCAGTTTATCCCAGGGAAGTGGTGAAAAACTGTTTTTT	CASSLSQGSGEKLFF
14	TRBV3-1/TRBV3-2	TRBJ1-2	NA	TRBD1	TGTGCCAGCAGTCCCCAGGGACAGGGGGACGGCTACACCTTC	CASSPQGQGDGYTF
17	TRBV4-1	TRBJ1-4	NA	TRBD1	TGCGCCAGCAGCCAACTCGCACAGGGGGCTGGTAATGAAAAACTGTTTTTT	CASSQLAQGAGNEKLFF
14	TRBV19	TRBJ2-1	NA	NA	TGTGCCAGTAACAGGGAGGAGTCCTACAATGAGCAGTTCTTC	CASNREESYNEQFF
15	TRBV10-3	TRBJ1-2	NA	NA	TGTGCCATCATCGGTCAACAGGGAGGAATTGATGGCTACACCTTC	CAIIGQQGGIDGYTF
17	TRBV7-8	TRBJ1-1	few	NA	TGTGCCAGCAGCCCAGGGACTCTTACCTTTATGAACACTGAAGCTTTCTTT	CASSPGTLTFMNTEAFF
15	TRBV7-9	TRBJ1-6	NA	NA	TGTGCCAGCAGCTTAGTGGGCGGGTCTAATTCACCCCTCCACTTT	CASSLVGGSNSPLHF
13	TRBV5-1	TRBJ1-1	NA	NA	TGCGCCAGCAGCCCCCCAGGTGCTCAAGAAGCTTTCTTT	CASSPPGAQEAFF
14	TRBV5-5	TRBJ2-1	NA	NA	TGTGCCAGCAGCTTGGCGGTTGTGGACGATGAGCAGTTCTTC	CASSLAVVDDEQFF
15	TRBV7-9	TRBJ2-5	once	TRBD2	TGTGCCAGCAGCTTAGAATGGCCGGGGGGAAAGACCCAGTACTTC	CASSLEWPGGKTQYF
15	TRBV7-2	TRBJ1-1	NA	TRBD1	TGTGCCAGCAGGCCGATCGACAGGGTGAACACTGAAGCTTTCTTT	CASRPIDRVNTEAFF
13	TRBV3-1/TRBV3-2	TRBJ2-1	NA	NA	TGTGCCAGCAGCCAAGGATTGTACAATGAGCAGTTCTTC	CASSQGLYNEQFF
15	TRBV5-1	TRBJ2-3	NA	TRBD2	TGCGCCAGCAGGGAGGCCGGGACTAGCGCAGATACGCAGTATTTT	CASREAGTSADTQYF
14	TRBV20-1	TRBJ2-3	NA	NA	TGCAGTGCTAGTACCGGGACACCAGGAGGACCGCAGTATTTT	CSASTGTPGGPQYF
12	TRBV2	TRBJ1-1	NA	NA	TGTGCCAGCACGGGGGAGACCACTGAAGCTTTCTTT	CASTGETTEAFF
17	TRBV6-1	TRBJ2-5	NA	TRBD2	TGTGCCAGCAGTGAAAAGGTGTACGGGGGGGCGGCGGAGACCCAGTACTTC	CASSEKVYGGAAETQYF
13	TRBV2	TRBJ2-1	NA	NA	TGTGCCAGCAGTGAACTCACCCCGGGTGAGCAGTTCTTC	CASSELTPGEQFF
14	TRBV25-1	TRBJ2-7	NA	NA	TGTGCCAGCAGTACAGCAGGATCCTTATACGAGCAGTACTTC	CASSTAGSLYEQYF
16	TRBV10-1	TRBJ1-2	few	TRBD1	TGCGCCAGCAGTGAGTCCGGGACAGGGGGCCCGAATGGCTACACCTTC	CASSESGTGGPNGYTF
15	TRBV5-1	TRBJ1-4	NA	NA	TGCGCCAGCAGCTTGTTCAGGGTCGAAAACGAAAAACTGTTTTTT	CASSLFRVENEKLFF
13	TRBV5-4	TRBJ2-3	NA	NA	TGTGCCAGCAGCTTCGGCCCGCCAGATACGCAGTATTTT	CASSFGPPDTQYF
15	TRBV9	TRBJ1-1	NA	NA	TGTGCCAGCAGCGTATGGGCAGATAAGAACACTGAAGCTTTCTTT	CASSVWADKNTEAFF
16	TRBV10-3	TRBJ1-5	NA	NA	TGTGCCATCAGTGAGACCAGGAAGTATAGCAATCAGCCCCAGCATTTT	CAISETRKYSNQPQHF
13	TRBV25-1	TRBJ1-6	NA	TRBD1	TGTGCCAGCAGTGAATGGGGGGACAGTACTATCCACTTT	CASSEWGDSTIHF
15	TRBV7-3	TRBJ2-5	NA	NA	TGTGCCAGCAGCTTGGGAGAGACTTCCCAAGAGACCCAGTACTTC	CASSLGETSQETQYF
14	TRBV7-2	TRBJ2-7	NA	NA	TGTGCCAGCAGCTTAATCGGACGGCCCTACGAGCAGTACTTC	CASSLIGRPYEQYF
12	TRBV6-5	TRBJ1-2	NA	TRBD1	TGTGCCAGCAGTTCTTACAGGGGTGGCTACACCTTC	CASSSYRGGYTF
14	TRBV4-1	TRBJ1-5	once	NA	TGCGCCAGCAGCCATCTGGGGAACAATCAGCCCCAGCATTTT	CASSHLGNNQPQHF
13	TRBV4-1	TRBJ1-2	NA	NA	TGCGCCAGCAGCCAAGAGGGGTACTATGGCTACACCTTC	CASSQEGYYGYTF